The 24 T cell receptor beta chains below were found in one sample sequenced in a study of T cell repertoires in cytomegalovirus infection. The antigens for these receptors are not known. MiXCR, run by TCRdb on the reads, gives a single entry per CDR3 protein. The sample holds approximately 910,000 distinct CDR3 sequences; less than 40% are singletons and the top ten take around 15%. This material consisted of cultured CD8+ T cells from PBMCs, taken from culture after CMV antigen stimulation. These receptor sequences come from a human donor in good health (CMV status not recorded). Some clones in this sample may be carry-over from other donors' samples.

With respect to this clonotype: This probably arose from a read error, given a far larger clone one base away. V is TRBV7-6 and J is TRBJ2-3; D might be TRBD2 (7 bases). Germline lookup yields CDR1 SGHVS and CDR2 FNYEAQ. The CDR3 runs to 15 residues. The CDR3 DNA sequence: TGTGCCGGCAGCCTGGGGGGGGCTAGCACAGATACGCAGTATTTT. Translation gives CAGSLGGASTDTQYF.

The chain is built from TRBV7-9 and TRBJ2-1; D possibly corresponds to TRBD1 (6 bases). The germline V gene encodes CDR1 SEHNR and CDR2 FQNEAQ (reference sequence). CDR3 size: 16 residues. V was cut by 2 bases and J by 3 bases, with 14 bases left in between. The CDR3 reads CASSLSEGVGYNEQFF. The CDR3 DNA is TGTGCCAGCAGCTTATCCGAGGGGGTCGGCTACAATGAGCAGTTCTTC. Combining the CDR3 with reference TRBV7-9 and TRBJ2-1 gives the whole variable domain DTGVSQNPRHKITKRGQNVTFRCDPISEHNRLYWYRQTLGQGPEFLTYFQNEAQLEKSRLLSDRFSAERPKGSFSTLEIQRTEQGDSAMYLCASSLSEGVGYNEQFFGPGTRLTVL.

This clonotype was found many times. The rearrangement links TRBV10-3 to TRBJ2-1, with D maybe TRBD2 (6 bases). This CDR3 is 14 amino acids long. V dropped 3 bases and J dropped 4 bases, with 10 bases sitting between them. Germline V CDR1 and CDR2: ENHRY, SYGVKD. The CDR3 spells CAISDWGEYNEQFF. The CDR3 DNA reads as TGTGCCATCAGTGATTGGGGGGAATACAATGAGCAGTTCTTC.

The rearrangement links TRBV6-2 or TRBV6-3 to TRBJ2-1, with 7 bases lining up with TRBD1. The V and J ends lost 2 bases and 8 bases, in that order; junction bases with no gene match: 6. This CDR3 has 14 amino acids. Germline assignment: CDR1 MNHEY and CDR2 SVGEGT. The DNA for the CDR3 is TGTGCCAGCAGTTACCTGACAGGGTGGGATGAGCAGTTCTTC. Its translation is CASSYLTGWDEQFF.

In its sample, this clonotype was seen a few times. V is TRBV6-2 or TRBV6-3 and J is TRBJ2-7; D is possibly TRBD2 (5 bases). The length of the CDR3 is 14 residues. The germline V gene encodes CDR1 MNHEY and CDR2 SVGEGT. Deletions cut 2 bases from V and 5 bases from J, with 13 bases between. The CDR3 loop reads CASSYREMSNEQYF. CDR3 bases: TGTGCCAGCAGTTACCGGGAAATGAGCAACGAGCAGTACTTC.

A remark on this clonotype: A much larger clone differs from this one at a single base, so this may be a read error. The chain recombines TRBV12-3 or TRBV12-4 with TRBJ2-4, with unresolved D. The V and J ends lost 6 bases and 2 bases respectively, with 11 bases between them. The CDR3 totals 14 residues. CDR3 in amino acids: CASSSSGTKNIQYF. CDR3 DNA: TGTGCCAGCAGCTCTTCAGGAACCAAAAACATTCAGTACTTC.

This clonotype was counted between two and nine times. V is TRBV18 and J is TRBJ2-7; D may be TRBD2 (6 bases). This CDR3 region has 14 residues. Trimming took 3 bases from V and 3 from J, leaving 12 bases between them. Germline V CDR1 and CDR2: KGHSH, LQKENI. The CDR3, as DNA: TGTGCCAGCTCACCCGCCACGGGAGTCTACGAGCAGTACTTC. Its translation: CASSPATGVYEQYF.

The chain links TRBV27 to TRBJ1-2; D is perhaps TRBD1 (6 bases). V shed 5 bases and J shed 4 bases, with 14 bases lying between them. CDR3 size: 14 residues. Germline assignment: CDR1 MNHEY and CDR2 SMNVEV (reference sequence). For the CDR3, the DNA is TGTGCCAGCAGTCTCCGACAGGACGTCTATGGCTACACCTTC. This translates into CASSLRQDVYGYTF.

This clonotype was recorded a few times. The rearrangement joins TRBV5-6 to TRBJ2-7; D is perhaps TRBD1 (6 bases). Per the germline V gene, CDR1 is SGHDT and CDR2 is YYEEEE. This CDR3 region has 15 residues. V lost 1 base, J lost 5 bases, and 16 bases lay in between. The CDR3 coding sequence is TGTGCCAGCAGCTTGAATTCAGGGGCGTTGAACGAGCAGTACTTC. Residues: CASSLNSGALNEQYF.

CDR3 DNA: TGTGCCAGCAGCCGGTACAGGCAGACCTACAATGAGCAGTTCTTC. Translated: CASSRYRQTYNEQFF. The rearrangement joins TRBV7-3 to TRBJ2-1; possibly TRBD1 for D (5 bases). V was clipped by 5 bases and J by 2 bases, with 13 bases between them. Per germline, CDR1 SGHTA and CDR2 FQGTGA. The CDR3 is 15 amino acids.

This clonotype was recorded many times. The chain couples TRBV7-6 to TRBJ2-3; a possible D gene is TRBD2 (6 bases). Looked up from germline, CDR1 is SGHVS and CDR2 is FNYEAQ. The CDR3 spans 16 residues. V was shortened by 2 bases and J by 0 bases, with 12 bases between the two germline ends. The CDR3 spells CASSLNPGLSTDTQYF. DNA of the CDR3: TGTGCCAGCAGCTTAAACCCGGGACTCAGCACAGATACGCAGTATTTT.

This clonotype appeared many times. The rearrangement joins TRBV12-3 or TRBV12-4 to TRBJ2-1; D not certain. The CDR3 covers 15 residues. Trimming removed 6 bases from V and 2 bases from J, with 14 bases in between. CDR3 amino acids: CASRPSTFTYNEQFF. For the CDR3, the DNA is TGTGCCAGCAGGCCGTCGACGTTTACCTACAATGAGCAGTTCTTC.

The rearrangement joins TRBV5-6 to TRBJ2-2; TRBD2 might be the D (5 bases). This CDR3 comprises 16 residues. Deletions cut 0 bases from V and 0 bases from J, with 9 bases between. Germline V lookup: CDR1 SGHDT, CDR2 YYEEEE. CDR3 DNA sequence: TGTGCCAGCAGCTTGGGAGGGAATACGAACACCGGGGAGCTGTTTTTT. Translated: CASSLGGNTNTGELFF.

The J gene is TRBJ2-1, the V gene TRBV7-9; 10 bases map to TRBD1. This CDR3 comprises 15 residues. CDR1 and CDR2 (germline): SEHNR, FQNEAQ (reference sequence). V lost 4 bases to trimming and J lost 6 bases; unmatched junction nucleotides: 6. CDR3 amino acids: CASSSRTGGGNEQFF. In DNA, the CDR3 is TGTGCCAGCAGCTCCCGGACAGGGGGAGGCAATGAGCAGTTCTTC.

This clonotype appeared a few times. This chain joins TRBV6-1 and TRBJ2-3; D ambiguous. CDR1 and CDR2 (germline): MNHNS, SASEGT. V was clipped by 6 bases and J by 4 bases, with 23 bases between them. CDR3 length: 17 amino acids. For the CDR3, the DNA is TGTGCCAGCAGAATCCGCGCAGTTCCACGTCGGGCAGATACGCAGTATTTT. It specifies CASRIRAVPRRADTQYF.

This sequence joins TRBV7-8 and TRBJ2-7; 7 bases match TRBD1. Trimming removed 0 bases from V and 2 bases from J; junction bases left unmatched: 7. The CDR3 has 16 residues. Germline CDR1 SGHVS, CDR2 FQNEAQ. In DNA, the CDR3 is TGTGCCAGCAGCTTAGCTGGACAGGCTCCTGCCTACGAGCAGTACGTC. It specifies CASSLAGQAPAYEQYV.

Here the CDR3 DNA reads TGTGCCAGCAGTAGGCTTCTAGCGGGGGATGAGACCCAGTACTTC. Translation gives CASSRLLAGDETQYF. This chain uses TRBV12-3 or TRBV12-4 with TRBJ2-5, with 10 bases that match TRBD2. CDR3 length equals 15 residues. After removal of 5 bases from V and 5 bases from J, the junction contained 8 bases not matched to a gene.

The chain is built from TRBV27 and TRBJ2-7, with unresolved D. V was cut by 10 bases and J by 4 bases, with 11 bases left in between. CDR1 is MNHEY and CDR2 is SMNVEV in the germline V gene (reference sequence). The CDR3 contains 11 residues. The CDR3, as DNA: TGTGCCACCCGTTGGGGATACGAGCAGTACTTC. Its protein product is CATRWGYEQYF.

In DNA, the CDR3 is TGTGCCAGCAGAGAAGGGAATCGGGGTTCACCCCTCCACTTT. Protein sequence: CASREGNRGSPLHF. The chain combines TRBV27 with TRBJ1-6; D is unresolved. CDR1 is MNHEY and CDR2 is SMNVEV in the germline V gene (reference sequence). V was pared by 6 bases and J by 9 bases, with 15 bases between. This CDR3 contains 14 residues.

V and J are TRBV28 and TRBJ1-1; the D gene is possibly TRBD1 (6 bases). Trimming removed 6 bases from V and 0 bases from J, with 14 bases in between. CDR1 is MDHEN and CDR2 is SYDVKM in the germline V gene. This CDR3 has 15 amino acids. CDR3 in DNA: TGTGCCAGCAGCCCCGGGGACACCATGAACACTGAAGCTTTCTTT. Its translation is CASSPGDTMNTEAFF.

This chain connects TRBV9 to TRBJ2-2, with D perhaps matching TRBD2 (5 bases). The CDR3 length is 13 residues. CDR1 is SGDLS, CDR2 YYNGEE, per germline. V lost 2 bases to trimming and J lost 8 bases, with 10 bases between them. The CDR3 here is CASSVTGSGELFF. CDR3 bases: TGTGCCAGCAGCGTTACGGGATCGGGGGAGCTGTTTTTT.

The rearrangement joins TRBV28 to TRBJ2-6, with D unresolved. The CDR3 has 15 residues. The germline V gene encodes CDR1 MDHEN and CDR2 SYDVKM. The ends were cut back, 7 bases at V and 4 bases at J, with 14 bases in the middle. CDR3 nucleotide sequence: TGTGCCAGCAATGAACGGGCATCCGGGGCCAACGTCCTGACTTTC. Translation: CASNERASGANVLTF.

This clonotype came up a few times. The chain has TRBV7-9 and TRBJ2-2, with TRBD1 matching over 7 bases. The CDR3 contains 16 residues. CDR1 and CDR2 from the germline V gene are SEHNR and FQNEAQ (reference sequence). The junction had 8 bases not matched to a gene; V was cut back by 5 bases and J by 2 bases. CDR3: CASSPIDRANTGELFF. CDR3 sequence (DNA): TGTGCCAGCAGCCCGATAGACAGGGCCAACACCGGGGAGCTGTTTTTT.

This clonotype occurred a few times. The J gene is TRBJ2-1, the V gene TRBV7-6; no firm D call. This CDR3 region has 14 residues. From germline, CDR1 is SGHVS and CDR2 FNYEAQ. Trimming cost V 6 bases and J 1 base, with 10 bases left between them. CDR3 residues: CASSPLRSYNEQFF. The CDR3 DNA reads as TGTGCCAGCAGTCCTCTCCGTTCCTACAATGAGCAGTTCTTC.